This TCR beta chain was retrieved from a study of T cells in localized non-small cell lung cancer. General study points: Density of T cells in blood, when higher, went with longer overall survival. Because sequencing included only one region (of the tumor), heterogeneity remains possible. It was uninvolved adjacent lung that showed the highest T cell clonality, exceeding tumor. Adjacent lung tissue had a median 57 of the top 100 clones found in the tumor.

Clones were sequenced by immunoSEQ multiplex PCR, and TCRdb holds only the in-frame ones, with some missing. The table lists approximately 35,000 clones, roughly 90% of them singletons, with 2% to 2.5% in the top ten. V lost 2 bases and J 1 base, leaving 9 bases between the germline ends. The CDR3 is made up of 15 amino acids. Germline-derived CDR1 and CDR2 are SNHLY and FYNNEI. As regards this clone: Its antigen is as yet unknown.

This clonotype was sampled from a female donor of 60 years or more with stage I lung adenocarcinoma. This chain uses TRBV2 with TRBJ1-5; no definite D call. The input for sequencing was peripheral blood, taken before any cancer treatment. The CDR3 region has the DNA TGTGCCAGCAGTGAATCGGGTCGGAGCAATCAGCCCCAGCATTTT. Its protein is CASSESGRSNQPQHF. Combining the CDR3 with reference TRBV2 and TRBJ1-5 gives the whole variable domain EPEVTQTPSHQVTQMGQEVILRCVPISNHLYFYWYRQILGQKVEFLVSFYNNEISEKSEIFDDQFSVERPDGSNFTLKIRSTKLEDSAMYFCASSESGRSNQPQHFGDGTRLSIL.